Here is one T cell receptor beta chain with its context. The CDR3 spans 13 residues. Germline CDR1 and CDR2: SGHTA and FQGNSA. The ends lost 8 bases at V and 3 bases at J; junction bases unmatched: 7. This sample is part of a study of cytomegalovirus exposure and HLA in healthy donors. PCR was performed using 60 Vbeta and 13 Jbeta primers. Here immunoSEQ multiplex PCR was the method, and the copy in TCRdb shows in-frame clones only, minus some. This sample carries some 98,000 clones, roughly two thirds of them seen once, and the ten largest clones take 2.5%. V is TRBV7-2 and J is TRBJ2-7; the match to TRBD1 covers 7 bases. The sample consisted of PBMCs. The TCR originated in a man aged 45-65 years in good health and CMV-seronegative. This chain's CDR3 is CASSISGGYEQYF. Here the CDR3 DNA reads TGTGCCAGCTCAATATCAGGGGGCTACGAGCAGTACTTC.